Described below is a single T cell receptor (beta chain) sequence and its context. Its specificity is unknown. The data originate from a study of T cells in localized non-small cell lung cancer. Whole-study findings and limits: Uninvolved nearby lung showed the greatest T cell clonality, exceeding that found in tumor. There were a median 57 of the top 100 tumor clones appearing in adjacent lung.

CDR1 is MNHNS and CDR2 is SASEGT in the germline V gene. V lost 4 bases and J lost 1; bases outside the gene matches: 5. This CDR3 is 15 amino acids long. Produced via immunoSEQ multiplex PCR; TCRdb's table is partial and in-frame only. Of more than 12,000 clones in the sample, roughly 85% were seen once. The TCR comes from a woman aged 40 to 75 with stage I lung adenocarcinoma. J is TRBJ2-3 and V is TRBV6-1; 7 bases match TRBD2. The sequences come from peripheral blood, collected before any cancer treatment. The DNA of the CDR3 is TGTGCCAGCAGTGTGTTAGCGGGCCGCACAGATACGCAGTATTTT. It specifies CASSVLAGRTDTQYF.